What follows is one T cell receptor beta chain and its context. Antigen: not known. The data derive from a study of cytomegalovirus exposure and HLA in healthy donors. Findings and limits, study-wide: In a later analysis, the majority of CMV-associated beta chains seemingly showed HLA restriction. Researchers reported in a later analysis that a missense DCLRE1C variant was tied to TCR beta V- and J-gene trimming.

Germline-derived CDR1 and CDR2 are GTSNPN and SVGIG (reference sequence). There are 14 residues in the CDR3. J was trimmed by 4 bases and V by 0 bases; bases with no gene match: 3. The primer mix had 60 Vbeta and 13 Jbeta primers. TCRdb's copy holds only in-frame clones and misses some; the assay was immunoSEQ multiplex PCR. This sample carries more than 45,000 clones, around 73% of them seen once, and the ten largest clones take about 3%. Material: PBMCs. The sequence came from a woman between 40 and 55 years old in good health and CMV-seropositive. The chain uses TRBV30 and TRBJ1-5, with 7 bases that match TRBD1. CDR3 sequence reads: CAWSVVQGNQPQHF. The DNA of the CDR3 is TGTGCCTGGAGTGTGGTACAGGGGAATCAGCCCCAGCATTTT.